Here is one T cell receptor (beta chain) with its context. Germline CDR1 reads MDHEN; CDR2 reads SYDVKM. CDR3 length: 14 amino acids. Trimming removed 8 bases from V and 3 bases from J; junction bases left unmatched: 7. Those who participated ranged in age from 18 to 89 years and resided in 20 to 30 US areas. These data come from a study of blood T cell repertoires in COVID-19. Some clones are missing from TCRdb's copy, which holds only in-frame ones; the method was immunoSEQ multiplex PCR. The data show 300,000 to 450,000 clones, about nine tenths seen once. This TCR was recovered from a woman aged 25 to 39 who had been exposed to COVID-19. The sample comprised PBMCs or T cells enriched from blood (not recorded which). V usage is TRBV28 and J usage is TRBJ2-4; 7 positions agree with TRBD2. Here the CDR3 reads CASGGGNLKNIQYF. The CDR3 DNA follows: TGTGCCAGCGGGGGGGGGAATCTCAAAAACATTCAGTACTTC.